Listed below are T cell receptor beta chains from one sample, sequenced in a study of T cell repertoires in cytomegalovirus infection. TCRdb called the reads again in MiXCR, with one record for every CDR3 protein. This table has roughly 320,000 distinct CDR3 sequences, around a tenth appearing once. The specimen was PBMCs. Receptors were obtained from a human donor in good health (CMV status not recorded). Some clones in this sample may be carry-over from other donors' samples. Each CDR3 is given with its conserved first and last residue. The order of the fields is J gene, V gene, CDR3 length, D gene, clone size, CDR3 protein, CDR3 DNA. A D gene is named only where the DNA matches it firmly. Not all rows give a size; the values are once, few, many and, for expanded clones, a class.

J: TRBJ2-7; V: TRBV7-2; length: 14; D: .; size: once; CDR3: CAIQVRDVPYEQYF; DNA: TGTGCCATCCAGGTTCGGGATGTTCCCTACGAGCAGTACTTC
J: TRBJ1-4; V: TRBV7-9; length: 13; D: .; size: .; CDR3: CASSLRGPEKLFF; DNA: TGTGCCAGCAGCTTAAGGGGACCTGAAAAACTGTTTTTT
J: TRBJ1-1; V: TRBV4-1; length: 14; D: .; size: many; CDR3: CASSQPGRDTEAFF; DNA: TGCGCCAGCAGCCAGCCAGGGCGGGACACTGAAGCTTTCTTT
J: TRBJ2-7; V: TRBV7-2; length: 14; D: .; size: few; CDR3: CASSPLHRAGEQYF; DNA: TGTGCCAGCAGCCCACTGCACAGGGCGGGGGAGCAGTACTTC
J: TRBJ1-2; V: TRBV4-2; length: 15; D: .; size: many; CDR3: CASSQAGVEGYGYTF; DNA: TGTGCCAGCAGCCAAGCGGGAGTCGAGGGCTATGGCTACACCTTC
J: TRBJ2-7; V: TRBV7-2; length: 16; D: TRBD1; size: many; CDR3: CASSLVGTGKFYEQYF; DNA: TGTGCCAGCAGCTTAGTCGGGACAGGGAAATTCTACGAGCAGTACTTC
J: TRBJ1-3; V: TRBV12-3/TRBV12-4; length: 14; D: .; size: many; CDR3: CASSLATPGNTIYF; DNA: TGTGCCAGCAGTTTGGCGACCCCTGGAAACACCATATATTTT
J: TRBJ1-2; V: TRBV19; length: 14; D: TRBD1; size: .; CDR3: CASSMGQGIGGYTF; DNA: TGTGCCAGTAGTATGGGACAGGGGATCGGTGGCTACACCTTC
J: TRBJ2-3; V: TRBV7-2; length: 15; D: .; size: many; CDR3: CASSIVVGSTDTQYF; DNA: TGTGCCAGCAGCATAGTGGTGGGGAGCACAGATACGCAGTATTTT
J: TRBJ2-5; V: TRBV20-1; length: 13; D: .; size: .; CDR3: CSARGRGGETQYF; DNA: TGCAGTGCTAGAGGCAGGGGAGGGGAGACCCAGTACTTC
J: TRBJ2-5; V: TRBV20-1; length: 14; D: TRBD2; size: few; CDR3: CSALEGLAGEVQYF; DNA: TGCAGTGCTCTCGAAGGACTAGCGGGAGAAGTCCAGTACTTC
J: TRBJ1-2; V: TRBV4-2; length: 14; D: .; size: many; CDR3: CASSQEKKFYGYTF; DNA: TGTGCCAGCAGCCAAGAAAAGAAATTCTATGGCTACACCTTC
J: TRBJ2-5; V: TRBV12-3/TRBV12-4; length: 15; D: .; size: .; CDR3: CASSWGAGRQETQYF; DNA: TGTGCCAGCAGCTGGGGGGCGGGGCGCCAAGAGACCCAGTACTTC
J: TRBJ2-6; V: TRBV4-1; length: 20; D: .; size: many; CDR3: CASSQDKGARVKPGANVLTF; DNA: TGCGCCAGCAGCCAAGATAAAGGTGCCAGGGTTAAGCCTGGGGCCAACGTCCTGACTTTC
J: TRBJ1-5; V: TRBV7-9; length: 14; D: .; size: .; CDR3: CASSADGTFQPQHF; DNA: TGTGCCAGCAGCGCGGACGGCACGTTCCAGCCCCAGCATTTT
J: TRBJ2-7; V: TRBV6-2/TRBV6-3; length: 13; D: .; size: .; CDR3: CASSTTKNYEQYF; DNA: TGTGCCAGCAGCACGACTAAAAACTACGAGCAGTACTTC